This record covers a single T cell receptor (beta chain). The CDR3 sequence is 16 residues long. J lost 0 bases, V lost 6 bases, and 5 bases had no gene match. Germline V gene data show CDR1 as SNHLY and CDR2 as FYNNEI. This entry belongs to a study of technical replicates of blood from a handful of donors. TCRdb's table, derived via immunoSEQ multiplex PCR, lists solely in-frame clones and lacks some. The sample lists over 15,000 clones; roughly 89% were seen once. This sequence originates from a human donor in good health. The chain joins TRBV2 to TRBJ2-2; 9 bases are shared with TRBD1. Sequencing used PBMCs. The CDR3 region has the DNA TGTGCCAGCAGAAGAGGACAGGGGTCGAACACCGGGGAGCTGTTTTTT. This codes for CASRRGQGSNTGELFF.